This paragraph reports one T cell receptor beta chain. The antigen remains undetermined. The data are from a study of identifying expanded T cells in peripheral blood. Study-wide points: Variance in clone template counts between approximately two-week samples significantly increased with total template count across all healthy donors. About 1.2 clones differed between technical replicates, versus around 15 and 18 over time.

The CDR3 runs 16 residues. Germline loops: CDR1 GTSNPN, CDR2 SVGIG (reference sequence). V was pared by 2 bases and J by 2 bases, with 19 bases between. The assay was immunoSEQ multiplex PCR, and TCRdb's table has in-frame clones only and misses some. The repertoire holds 120,000 or so clones, with roughly 84% as singletons. During the collection period, no donor immune events like infections were recorded. The sample was blood. The V and J genes are TRBV30 and TRBJ2-7, with D possibly TRBD2 on 6 matching bases. This clonotype was obtained from a person between 18 and 70 years old in good health. CDR3 in amino acids: CAWSSHGGANPYEQYF. Written as DNA, the CDR3 is TGTGCCTGGAGTTCCCACGGAGGGGCTAACCCCTACGAGCAGTACTTC.